This entry is about one T cell receptor beta chain. The source of the sample is a study of T cell changes during pregnancy in multiple sclerosis. Trimming at V came to 3 bases and at J to 2 bases, leaving 2 bases not matched to a gene. This CDR3 spans 14 amino acids. The V gene's germline CDR1 is SGHVS and CDR2 FNYEAQ. Generated by immunoSEQ multiplex PCR, the TCRdb table keeps only in-frame clones and is missing some. The sample lists under 75,000 clones; approximately 89% were seen once. The chain couples TRBV7-6 to TRBJ1-2; 8 nucleotides agree with TRBD1. The receptor comes from a female donor in good health, enrolled as a control in a pregnancy study. This material consisted of peripheral blood, taken in the third trimester of pregnancy. This CDR3 is CASSLRQGNYGYTF. For the CDR3, the DNA is TGTGCCAGCAGCTTGAGACAGGGGAACTATGGCTACACCTTC. Looking up the rest from reference TRBV7-6 and TRBJ1-2 gives the full variable domain: GAGVSQSPRYKVTKRGQDVALRCDPISGHVSLYWYRQALGQGPEFLTYFNYEAQQDKSGLPNDRFSAERPEGSISTLTIQRTEQRDSAMYRCASSLRQGNYGYTFGSGTRLTVV.